What follows are 25 T cell receptor beta chains derived from one specimen sequenced in a study of blood T cell repertoires in COVID-19. Sequenced by immunoSEQ multiplex PCR; TCRdb stores in-frame clones only, minus some. Of approximately 150,000 clones detected, roughly nine tenths appear once; the ten largest clones hold around 15%. Sequencing was done on a sample of peripheral blood. The receptors come from a man aged 18-30 years with COVID-19, enrolled during active disease.

The genes are TRBV27 and TRBJ2-1; TRBD1 is a possible D gene (6 bases). Germline V CDR1 and CDR2: MNHEY, SMNVEV (reference sequence). The germline V and J ends were trimmed by 4 bases and 1 base, with 8 bases remaining between them. The CDR3 sequence is 14 residues long. In nucleotides, the CDR3 is TGTGCCAGCAGTTCCGGACAGTCCTACAATGAGCAGTTCTTC. It specifies CASSSGQSYNEQFF.

The chain carries TRBV7-9 and TRBJ2-7; 9 nucleotides align to TRBD2. The junction had 9 bases not matched to a gene; V was cut back by 1 base and J by 2 bases. The germline V gene encodes CDR1 SEHNR and CDR2 FQNEAQ (reference sequence). The CDR3 is made up of 17 amino acids. CDR3 bases: TGTGCCAGCAGCTTAGAGCGGTCTAGCGGGACCCCCTACGAGCAGTACTTC. This encodes CASSLERSSGTPYEQYF.

The chain combines TRBV27 with TRBJ2-7; unclear D gene. The ends were cut back, 7 bases at V and 4 bases at J, with 11 bases in the middle. Per germline, CDR1 MNHEY and CDR2 SMNVEV (reference sequence). This CDR3 spans 12 amino acids. CDR3 region: CASISESYEQYF. In DNA, the CDR3 is TGTGCCAGCATATCCGAGTCTTACGAGCAGTACTTC.

The CDR3 DNA is TGTGCCAGCAGCCCTGGGGGGGGTAAGTGGCCCCAGCATTTT. The encoded protein is CASSPGGGKWPQHF. The genes are TRBV2 and TRBJ1-5; the D gene is possibly TRBD1 (5 bases). The CDR3 loop spans 14 amino acids. In germline, CDR1 is SNHLY, CDR2 FYNNEI. The V gene lost 6 bases and the J gene lost 9 bases, with 18 bases spanning the gap.

The chain employs TRBV10-3 and TRBJ2-7; 13 bases are shared with TRBD2. The CDR3 has 16 residues. Germline V gives CDR1 ENHRY, CDR2 SYGVKD. With V trimmed by 8 bases and J by 3 bases, 10 bases remained unmatched. The CDR3 region is CAIQGTSGTHYYEQYF. CDR3 coding DNA: TGTGCCATCCAAGGGACTAGCGGGACTCATTACTACGAGCAGTACTTC.

The V and J genes are TRBV7-2 and TRBJ2-3, with 10 nucleotides matching TRBD2. Germline values: CDR1 SGHTA, CDR2 FQGNSA. The length of the CDR3 is 19 residues. V lost 1 base, J lost 0 bases, and 10 bases stayed unmatched. CDR3 in amino acids: CASSLVRPSGSLSTDTQYF. In DNA, the CDR3 is TGTGCCAGCAGCTTAGTTAGACCTAGCGGGAGCCTTAGCACAGATACGCAGTATTTT.

Comment on this clone: Other nucleotide sequences in the sample specify the same CDR3. V and J are TRBV5-6 and TRBJ1-3; the match to TRBD1 covers 10 bases. From germline, CDR1 is SGHDT and CDR2 YYEEEE. This CDR3 has 15 residues. V was pared by 4 bases and J by 2 bases, with 3 bases of the junction left unmatched. The CDR3 here is CASSPGQGTGNTIYF. The CDR3 DNA follows: TGTGCCAGCAGCCCGGGACAGGGGACTGGAAACACCATATATTTT.

J is TRBJ2-1 and V is TRBV10-3; TRBD2 aligns across 9 bases. V dropped 4 bases and J dropped 4; count of bases not matched to a gene: 8. The CDR3 is 16 residues long. Germline values: CDR1 ENHRY, CDR2 SYGVKD. CDR3 nucleotides: TGTGCCATCAGTGGGGCGGGACTAGCAGGATACAATGAGCAGTTCTTC. This sequence encodes CAISGAGLAGYNEQFF.

The J gene is TRBJ1-1, the V gene TRBV7-2, with D maybe TRBD1 (6 bases). The CDR3 runs to 15 residues. V was cut by 0 bases and J by 6 bases, with 14 bases left in between. The germline gives CDR1 SGHTA, CDR2 FQGNSA. The chain's CDR3 is CASSLAGGGAAEAFF. As DNA, the CDR3 is TGTGCCAGCAGCTTAGCTGGCGGGGGCGCCGCTGAAGCTTTCTTT.

This CDR3 reads CASSLAPDRNQPQHF. CDR3 DNA: TGTGCCAGCAGCTTAGCGCCCGACAGGAATCAGCCCCAGCATTTT. This chain links TRBV7-2 with TRBJ1-5; tentatively, D is TRBD1 (6 bases). The CDR3 extends over 15 amino acids. Germline-derived CDR1 and CDR2 are SGHTA and FQGNSA. V lost 0 bases and J lost 4, with 10 bases in between. Combining the CDR3 with reference TRBV7-2 and TRBJ1-5 gives the whole variable domain GAGVSQSPSNKVTEKGKDVELRCDPISGHTALYWYRQSLGQGLEFLIYFQGNSAPDKSGLPSDRFSAERTGGSVSTLTIQRTQQEDSAVYLCASSLAPDRNQPQHFGDGTRLSIL.

This sequence joins TRBV6-2 or TRBV6-3 and TRBJ2-1, with 8 bases that match TRBD2. CDR1 and CDR2 (germline): MNHEY, SVGEGT. The CDR3 has 15 amino acids. V lost 5 bases, J lost 10 bases, and 13 bases stayed unmatched. The CDR3 DNA reads TGTGCCAGCAGTCCGAAGCGGGGGCCGCCCTACGAGCAGTTCTTC. Protein: CASSPKRGPPYEQFF.

The chain carries TRBV5-6 and TRBJ2-2, with 12 bases fitting TRBD2. CDR3 length: 17 residues. Looked up from germline, CDR1 is SGHDT and CDR2 is YYEEEE. V lost 3 bases and J lost 7; bases outside the gene matches: 10. CDR3 coding DNA: TGTGCCAGCAGCTACCTGACTAGCGGGAGTGCAATCGGGGAGCTGTTTTTT. Translating it yields CASSYLTSGSAIGELFF.

This clone was recorded only once. A junction boundary mismatches the germline segment, possibly from a read error. The V call is TRBV2, the J call TRBJ2-7, with 7 positions matching TRBD1. Germline loops: CDR1 SNHLY, CDR2 FYNNEI. This CDR3 is 11 amino acids long. The CDR3 loop reads CASRLQGPLHF. DNA for the CDR3: TGTGCCAGCAGACTACAGGGGCCCCTTCACTTC.

In its sample, this clone was seen once. This chain joins TRBV19 and TRBJ2-6; no clear D. Trimming pared 1 base from V and 4 bases from J, leaving 5 bases between. The CDR3 is 14 residues long. Germline V gene data show CDR1 as LNHDA and CDR2 as SQIVND (reference sequence). The CDR3 DNA is TGTGCCAGTAGTATAGTTGAGGGGGCCAACGTCCTGACTTTC. Protein product: CASSIVEGANVLTF.

The CDR3 is CASSLQGQLHTDTQYF. In nucleotides, the CDR3 is TGTGCCAGCAGCCTACAGGGACAGCTTCACACAGATACGCAGTATTTT. This sequence joins TRBV7-3 and TRBJ2-3; 7 positions agree with TRBD1. The CDR3 covers 16 residues. V gave up 5 bases and J gave up 2 bases; unmatched junction bases: 10. Germline CDR1 and CDR2: SGHTA and FQGTGA.

The chain recombines TRBV2 with TRBJ1-2, with D uncertain. Germline values: CDR1 SNHLY, CDR2 FYNNEI. Between the trimmed V and J ends, which lost 8 bases and 6 bases, there was a span of 7 bases. There are 10 residues in the CDR3. Here the CDR3 reads CASLGDGYTF. The DNA of the CDR3 is TGTGCCAGCCTCGGGGATGGCTACACCTTC.

The sample holds a few counts of this clone. The chain uses TRBV2 and TRBJ2-7; 10 bases are a match to TRBD2. After removal of 8 bases from V and 4 bases from J, the junction contained 5 bases not matched to a gene. This CDR3 contains 13 residues. In germline, CDR1 is SNHLY, CDR2 FYNNEI. CDR3: CASVASGSYEQYF. The CDR3 DNA follows: TGTGCCAGCGTAGCTAGCGGGAGTTACGAGCAGTACTTC.

The J gene is TRBJ2-2, the V gene TRBV30, with 10 bases that match TRBD2. The CDR3 length is 19 residues. The V gene's germline CDR1 is GTSNPN and CDR2 SVGIG (reference sequence). Trimming took 3 bases from V and 5 from J; bases not matched to a gene: 18. CDR3 nucleotides: TGTGCCTGGAGGCGGTACTCCAGCGGGAGGGCCCGGATGACCGGGGAGCTGTTTTTT. It translates to CAWRRYSSGRARMTGELFF.

V gene TRBV27 combines with J gene TRBJ2-7; 9 bases match TRBD1. The junction had 4 bases not matched to a gene; V was cut back by 5 bases and J by 2 bases. CDR1 and CDR2 (germline): MNHEY, SMNVEV (reference sequence). The length of the CDR3 is 14 residues. CDR3 sequence (DNA): TGTGCCAGCAGTGGACGACAGGGGGCCTACGAGCAGTACTTC. Amino acids: CASSGRQGAYEQYF.

The chain recombines TRBV7-9 with TRBJ1-2, with 7 bases identical to TRBD1. The junction had 4 bases not matched to a gene; V was cut back by 3 bases and J by 3 bases. This CDR3 is built from 14 residues. CDR1 and CDR2 from the germline V gene are SEHNR and FQNEAQ (reference sequence). In DNA, the CDR3 is TGTGCCAGCAGCTTTGAGGGGGCGGACTATGGCTACACCTTC. This encodes CASSFEGADYGYTF.

This clone is a singleton in its sample. The chain uses TRBV6-5 and TRBJ1-5, with unresolved D. Deletions cut 0 bases from V and 0 bases from J, with 6 bases between. The CDR3 is 15 residues long. Germline-derived CDR1 and CDR2 are MNHEY and SVGAGI. Here the CDR3 DNA reads TGTGCCAGCAGTTACTCATCCGGTAGCAATCAGCCCCAGCATTTT. This gives the protein CASSYSSGSNQPQHF.

DNA for the CDR3: TGTGCCAGCAGTTTATTTAGCGGGACTTACAATGAGCAGTTCTTC. Translating it yields CASSLFSGTYNEQFF. The rearrangement joins TRBV28 to TRBJ2-1, with TRBD2 identical over 8 bases. The germline V gene has CDR1 MDHEN and CDR2 SYDVKM. V shed 1 base, J shed 4 bases, and the junction held 3 bases outside the gene matches. The CDR3 totals 15 residues.

The V gene is TRBV21-1, the J gene TRBJ2-7; TRBD2 reflects the table's D call only, with no check against the DNA. TRBV21-1 is listed as a pseudogene. The CDR3 extends over 13 amino acids. CDR3 region: CARKGKRSYEQYF. The CDR3 DNA reads as TGTGCCAGGAAAGGAAAGCGATCCTACGAGCAGTACTTC.

This chain uses TRBV7-6 with TRBJ2-7; 13 bases are a match to TRBD2. CDR3 length: 14 amino acids. Unmatched junction bases numbered 4, after V lost 5 bases and J lost 6 bases. The germline CDR1 and CDR2 sequences are SGHVS and FNYEAQ. In DNA form, the CDR3 reads TGTGCCAGCAGCCTTAGGACTAGCGGGAGCGAGCAGTACTTC. This encodes CASSLRTSGSEQYF.

CDR3 protein: CASSIRGHNEQFF. Here the CDR3 DNA reads TGTGCCAGTAGTATCAGGGGCCACAATGAGCAGTTCTTC. The chain employs TRBV19 and TRBJ2-1, with D tentatively TRBD1 (6 bases). This CDR3 has 13 amino acids. V lost 3 bases and J lost 5, with 8 bases in between. Germline CDR1 reads LNHDA; CDR2 reads SQIVND (reference sequence).